This T cell receptor (beta chain) was observed in a study of shared clonotypes between healthy human individuals. V was clipped by 4 bases and J by 0 bases, with 12 bases between them. The CDR3 covers 15 residues. Germline V gene data show CDR1 as LGHNA and CDR2 as YSLEER. The investigators split CD4+ cells into a CD45RA+ naive subset and a CD45RA-negative memory subset. The authors ran the assay at deep level. The repertoire was sequenced with immunoSEQ multiplex PCR; TCRdb's copy has only in-frame clones and lacks some. There are about 2.4 million clones in the sample; approximately 90% occur only once, and over 0.12% lies in the top ten.

The receptor comes from a man between 18 and 29 years old in good health. The chain combines TRBV4-3 with TRBJ1-1; D may be TRBD1 (5 bases). Sequenced sample: naive CD4+ T cells sorted from blood. Subset specified: CD45RA+ positively selected. The CDR3 protein is CASSPLTGLNTEAFF. The CDR3 DNA sequence: TGCGCCAGCAGCCCCTTAACAGGATTGAACACTGAAGCTTTCTTT.